These T cell receptor beta chains were read from a single sample in a study of T cells after yellow fever vaccination. MiXCR, applied by TCRdb to the 5' RACE reads, yields one record per CDR3 protein. This table has more than 65,000 distinct CDR3 sequences, about 7.2% appearing once. Sequencing used CD8+ T cells sorted from PBMCs, obtained 10 days after the first yellow fever vaccination. The receptors come from a man between 18 and 29 years old who received the YFV17D yellow fever vaccine. Both conserved end residues are part of each CDR3. D genes are given only for firm matches. Size values are once, few and many counts, or a class for expanded clones, and some rows have none.

>TRBV6-1|TRBJ1-1|NA|many
CASSEVHGVGMLNTEAFF
TGTGCCAGCAGTGAAGTGCACGGCGTGGGAATGCTCAACACTGAAGCTTTCTTT
>TRBV2|TRBJ2-3|TRBD2|many
CATDSGALSDTQYF
TGTGCCACCGACAGCGGGGCCTTGTCAGATACGCAGTATTTT
>TRBV18|TRBJ2-1|TRBD1|many
CASSPGQASSYNEQFF
TGTGCCAGCTCCCCGGGACAGGCGAGCTCCTACAATGAGCAGTTCTTC
>TRBV10-3|TRBJ1-2|TRBD1|many
CAISEAGTGVGYTF
TGTGCCATCAGTGAAGCCGGGACAGGGGTCGGCTACACCTTC
>TRBV29-1|TRBJ1-1|TRBD1|many
CSVELTGKAFF
TGCAGCGTTGAACTGACAGGGAAAGCTTTCTTT
>TRBV27|TRBJ2-5|NA|NA
CASKFGETQYF
TGTGCCAGCAAATTTGGTGAGACCCAGTACTTC
>TRBV4-2|TRBJ2-7|NA|NA
CASSQEVTAVEQYF
TGTGCCAGCAGCCAAGAGGTGACAGCCGTCGAGCAGTACTTC
>TRBV5-6|TRBJ2-3|NA|many
CASSLVSASTDTQYF
TGTGCCAGCAGCTTGGTAAGCGCTAGCACAGATACGCAGTATTTT
>TRBV6-1|TRBJ2-3|NA|many
CASSANPAGDHTDTQYF
TGTGCCAGCAGTGCAAATCCTGCCGGGGACCACACAGATACGCAGTATTTT
>TRBV5-1|TRBJ1-1|TRBD1|many
CASSPGQGATEAFF
TGCGCCAGCAGCCCGGGACAGGGGGCGACTGAAGCTTTCTTT
>TRBV7-9|TRBJ2-1|NA|NA
CASSSNLGTNYNEQFF
TGTGCCAGCAGCTCAAACCTCGGGACAAATTACAATGAGCAGTTCTTC
>TRBV5-6|TRBJ2-2|TRBD1|NA
CASSPVDRANTGELFF
TGTGCCAGCAGCCCGGTGGACAGGGCGAACACCGGGGAGCTGTTTTTT
>TRBV4-2|TRBJ2-7|NA|NA
CASSQDLRSEQYF
TGTGCCAGCAGCCAAGATCTGAGGTCCGAGCAGTACTTC
>TRBV29-1|TRBJ2-1|NA|many
CSGLVLNEQFF
TGCAGCGGACTAGTACTCAATGAGCAGTTCTTC
>TRBV20-1|TRBJ2-1|TRBD2|many
CSARVAGVSSYNEQFF
TGCAGTGCTAGAGTAGCGGGGGTGAGCTCCTACAATGAGCAGTTCTTC
>TRBV7-6|TRBJ2-1|NA|many
CASRWGNEQFF
TGTGCCAGCAGGTGGGGCAATGAGCAGTTCTTC
>TRBV7-9|TRBJ2-7|NA|NA
CASSLEGTPVYEQYF
TGTGCCAGCAGCTTAGAAGGGACACCAGTTTACGAGCAGTACTTC
>TRBV5-1|TRBJ2-2|NA|NA
CASSRESGELFF
TGCGCCAGCAGCAGGGAGTCCGGGGAGCTGTTTTTT
>TRBV5-1|TRBJ1-1|TRBD1|many
CASSLIDRVRTEAFF
TGCGCCAGCAGCTTGATCGACAGGGTAAGGACTGAAGCTTTCTTT
>TRBV13|TRBJ2-5|NA|NA
CASSLATPPETQYF
TGTGCCAGCAGCTTAGCGACTCCTCCGGAGACCCAGTACTTC
>TRBV7-2|TRBJ2-2|NA|NA
CASSFLYSPNTGELFF
TGTGCCAGCAGCTTCCTTTATTCACCGAACACCGGGGAGCTGTTTTTT
>TRBV7-6|TRBJ2-7|NA|few
CASSSGVRGSSYEQYF
TGTGCCAGCAGCTCGGGTGTCAGGGGCTCCTCCTACGAGCAGTACTTC
>TRBV2|TRBJ2-3|TRBD2|NA
CAAGERGTDTQYF
TGTGCCGCGGGGGAGCGGGGAACAGATACGCAGTATTTT
>TRBV29-1|TRBJ2-1|NA|medium-sized
CSVEDAGADGSDEQFF
TGCAGCGTTGAGGACGCGGGGGCCGATGGTTCAGATGAGCAGTTCTTC
>TRBV5-1|TRBJ2-7|NA|many
CASSPGGGDEQYF
TGCGCCAGCAGCCCGGGTGGAGGGGACGAGCAGTACTTC
>TRBV12-3/TRBV12-4|TRBJ2-2|NA|many
CASTGDNSAGELFF
TGTGCCAGCACAGGGGACAACAGTGCCGGGGAGCTGTTTTTT
>TRBV7-9|TRBJ2-3|TRBD2|many
CASSSAASGLLDTQYF
TGTGCCAGCAGCTCGGCGGCTAGCGGACTGTTGGATACGCAGTATTTT
>TRBV29-1|TRBJ2-3|NA|many
CSGTSAGSTDTQYF
TGCAGCGGTACCAGTGCCGGTAGCACAGATACGCAGTATTTT
>TRBV9|TRBJ2-3|TRBD1|many
CASSRTGGSDTQYF
TGTGCCAGCAGCAGGACAGGGGGCTCAGATACGCAGTATTTT
>TRBV7-9|TRBJ2-2|TRBD2|NA
CASSLAVAGPTGELFF
TGTGCCAGCAGCTTAGCGGTAGCGGGGCCCACCGGGGAGCTGTTTTTT
>TRBV11-2|TRBJ2-2|TRBD1|many
CASSLPGTAWSNTGELFF
TGTGCCAGCAGCCTACCTGGGACAGCATGGTCGAACACCGGGGAGCTGTTTTTT
>TRBV9|TRBJ2-2|TRBD2|many
CASSFGGLAGASLNTGELFF
TGTGCCAGCAGCTTCGGCGGACTAGCGGGGGCCTCCTTGAACACCGGGGAGCTGTTTTTT
>TRBV4-2|TRBJ1-4|TRBD1|NA
CASSLGQGKLFF
TGTGCCAGCAGCCTGGGACAGGGAAAACTGTTTTTT
>TRBV12-3/TRBV12-4|TRBJ1-1|TRBD1|many
CASSWGTGADTEAFF
TGTGCCAGCAGTTGGGGGACAGGGGCGGACACTGAAGCTTTCTTT
>TRBV4-1|TRBJ1-1|NA|many
CASSQDQGTTEAFF
TGCGCCAGCAGCCAAGATCAGGGGACGACTGAAGCTTTCTTT
>TRBV6-1|TRBJ2-3|NA|NA
CASTPLPGEHSTDTQYF
TGTGCCAGCACCCCGTTACCGGGGGAGCATAGCACAGATACGCAGTATTTT
>TRBV7-2|TRBJ2-3|NA|few
CASSLGGLGGNTDTQYF
TGTGCCAGCAGCTTAGGCGGGTTAGGGGGTAATACAGATACGCAGTATTTT
>TRBV9|TRBJ2-2|NA|few
CASSRRAVGELFF
TGTGCCAGCAGCCGTAGGGCCGTCGGGGAGCTGTTTTTT
>TRBV5-1|TRBJ2-1|NA|NA
CDSSFRGRGGPEEQFF
TGCGACAGCAGCTTCAGGGGGCGGGGGGGCCCAGAAGAGCAGTTCTTC
>TRBV6-2/TRBV6-3|TRBJ1-5|NA|once
CASSSWGASNQPQHF
TGTGCCAGCAGCTCCTGGGGGGCGAGCAATCAGCCCCAGCATTTT
>TRBV4-1|TRBJ2-5|NA|NA
CASSQDQVGRETQYF
TGCGCCAGCAGCCAAGATCAGGTGGGGCGTGAGACCCAGTACTTC
>TRBV9|TRBJ2-3|TRBD2|NA
CASSVVGGGITDTQYF
TGTGCCAGCAGCGTAGTCGGCGGGGGGATCACAGATACGCAGTATTTT
>TRBV5-1|TRBJ2-6|NA|many
CASSLRNSGANVLTF
TGCGCCAGCAGCCTGAGGAACTCTGGGGCCAACGTCCTGACTTTC
>TRBV27|TRBJ2-1|NA|many
CASSLSFHEQFF
TGTGCCAGCAGTTTATCCTTCCATGAGCAGTTCTTC
>TRBV6-1|TRBJ2-5|NA|many
CASSTPSSGEETQYF
TGTGCCAGCAGTACCCCTTCGAGTGGGGAAGAGACCCAGTACTTC
>TRBV20-1|TRBJ2-7|TRBD1|many
CSAMGQGTFYEQYF
TGCAGTGCAATGGGACAGGGGACTTTCTACGAGCAGTACTTC
>TRBV10-3|TRBJ1-3|NA|many
CAISEYTDGNTIYF
TGTGCCATCAGTGAGTATACCGATGGAAACACCATATATTTT
>TRBV20-1|TRBJ2-5|NA|many
CSARIERQETQYF
TGCAGTGCTAGAATCGAGCGACAAGAGACCCAGTACTTC
>TRBV7-8|TRBJ2-3|TRBD2|few
CASSLVGLAGGPKVDTQYF
TGTGCCAGCAGCTTAGTGGGACTAGCGGGGGGCCCGAAAGTGGATACGCAGTATTTT
>TRBV19|TRBJ2-1|NA|few
CASNKGMGFNEQFF
TGTGCCAGTAATAAGGGGATGGGGTTCAATGAGCAGTTCTTC
>TRBV29-1|TRBJ2-2|TRBD1|many
CSVYRGANTGELFF
TGCAGCGTTTACAGGGGCGCGAACACCGGGGAGCTGTTTTTT
>TRBV9|TRBJ1-5|NA|NA
CASSSSGSQAQPQHF
TGTGCCAGCAGCTCGTCGGGGTCCCAAGCTCAGCCCCAGCATTTT